Listed below are T cell receptor beta chains from one sample, sequenced in a study of cytotoxic CD8 clonotypes in ibrutinib-treated CLL. TCRdb keeps only in-frame clones here, not all; method: immunoSEQ multiplex PCR. The sample holds about 160,000 clones, about four fifths seen once. The specimen was PBMCs, collected after 12 months of ibrutinib treatment. The receptors derive from a human donor with chronic lymphocytic leukemia. Both conserved end residues are part of each CDR3. A D gene is named only where the DNA matches it firmly. The listing skips clone size in some rows; elsewhere it reads once, few, many or a size class.

cdr3_nt cdr3_aa j_call clone_size d_call v_call
TGCGCCAGCAGCCAAGATCGAGGGGCTACGGTCGAGCAGTACTTC CASSQDRGATVEQYF TRBJ2-7 once - TRBV4-1
TGTGCCAGCAGCGGGACAGGGTTAATGGATGGCTACACCTTC CASSGTGLMDGYTF TRBJ1-2 many TRBD1 TRBV5-6
TGTGCCAGCAGCCTGGCCCCGGGTCGTTATGGCTACACCTTC CASSLAPGRYGYTF TRBJ1-2 - - TRBV7-2
TGTGCCAGCAGCTATGTGTCCCTTCGTGGGGCCAACGTCCTGACTTTC CASSYVSLRGANVLTF TRBJ2-6 - - TRBV7-2
TGTGCCAGCAGCGCTCGGGTTGGACAAGATAAACTCCAAAGCTCTGGAAACACCATATATTTT CASSARVGQDKLQSSGNTIYF TRBJ1-3 - - TRBV9
TGCGCCAGCAGCTTGGCCACGGGGGCCGGAGATACGCAGTATTTT CASSLATGAGDTQYF TRBJ2-3 - - TRBV5-1
TGCGCCAGCAGCCAAGCCGGGACAGCCGTGAACACTGAAGCTTTCTTT CASSQAGTAVNTEAFF TRBJ1-1 - TRBD1 TRBV5-1
TGTGCCTGGAGTGCGGGGAGTGGCAATCAGCCCCAGCATTTT CAWSAGSGNQPQHF TRBJ1-5 - - TRBV30
TGTGCCAGCGGTCAGGGGGCGAACTCTGGAAACACCATATATTTT CASGQGANSGNTIYF TRBJ1-3 - TRBD1 TRBV28
TGTGCCAGCAGCAAACCTGGTGCAGTACGCGGGAAAAGTCCCTCCTACGAGCAGTACTTC CASSKPGAVRGKSPSYEQYF TRBJ2-7 - - TRBV21-1
TGTGCCAGCAGCTTAGGGGAGGCTTACTATGGCTACACCTTC CASSLGEAYYGYTF TRBJ1-2 - - TRBV7-8
TGTGCCATCCAGGGGGGTCTTACACGCAGCTCCTACAATGAGCAGTTCTTC CAIQGGLTRSSYNEQFF TRBJ2-1 - - TRBV28
TGTGCCAGCAGGAGACAGGGAGCGGTCGGAAACATTCAGTACTTC CASRRQGAVGNIQYF TRBJ2-4 - TRBD1 TRBV2
TGTGCCAGCAGCTTGGACAGGGTGGAGACCCAGTACTTC CASSLDRVETQYF TRBJ2-5 - TRBD1 TRBV7-9
TGCGCCAGCAGCGGCATGGCGGGACAGAAAGGTAATGAGCAGTTCTTC CASSGMAGQKGNEQFF TRBJ2-1 - - TRBV5-1
TGTGCCAGCTCCCCGAACCAGGGGGCAGGTACAGATACGCAGTATTTT CASSPNQGAGTDTQYF TRBJ2-3 - TRBD1 TRBV18
TGTGCCAGCAGTTGGGCTAGCGGCTACGAGCAGTACTTC CASSWASGYEQYF TRBJ2-7 once TRBD2 TRBV27
TGCGCCAGCAGCCAAGATTTCGGGGGGAGCACAGATACGCAGTATTTT CASSQDFGGSTDTQYF TRBJ2-3 - TRBD2 TRBV4-1
TGTGCCAGCAGCCTTGGGGAGGGAGTTTGGGACGAGCAGTACTTC CASSLGEGVWDEQYF TRBJ2-7 - TRBD2 TRBV11-3
TGTGCCAGCAGCTTAGCCCCAACAGGGGGCCTCAATCAGCCCCAGCATTTT CASSLAPTGGLNQPQHF TRBJ1-5 few TRBD1 TRBV7-9
TGTGCCAGCAGTCTCAGGGTCACCGGGGAGCTGTTTTTT CASSLRVTGELFF TRBJ2-2 - - TRBV28
TGTGCCAGCAGAACCGGACGGGGGAATTCACCCCTCCACTTT CASRTGRGNSPLHF TRBJ1-6 - - TRBV6-4
TGCGCCAGCAGCTCCTCGGACTTTAGCGGGGAGCTGTTTTTT CASSSSDFSGELFF TRBJ2-2 once - TRBV5-1
TGTGCCAGCAGCCAGAGAGTGGGGACAAACACCGGGGAGCTGTTTTTT CASSQRVGTNTGELFF TRBJ2-2 - - TRBV4-2
TGTGCCAGCAGCTCCGCCGGGACAGGGGCCTACGAGCAGTACTTC CASSSAGTGAYEQYF TRBJ2-7 - TRBD1 TRBV7-9
TGTGCCAGCAGTACCAGGGCATCTGGGGCCAACGTCCTGACTTTC CASSTRASGANVLTF TRBJ2-6 - - TRBV27
TGTGCCAGCAAAAAGGATCAGCCCCAGCATTTT CASKKDQPQHF TRBJ1-5 - - TRBV28
TGTGCCAGCAGCTCTGGACAGGGTTGGACTAATGAAAAACTGTTTTTT CASSSGQGWTNEKLFF TRBJ1-4 - TRBD1 TRBV7-2
TGTGCCAGCAGCTTAGTACAGATGAACACTGAAGCTTTCTTT CASSLVQMNTEAFF TRBJ1-1 few - TRBV2
TGCGCCAGCAGCCAAGATCACCAGCGGGGGAACAATGAGCAGTTCTTC CASSQDHQRGNNEQFF TRBJ2-1 - TRBD2 TRBV4-3